This T cell receptor beta chain comes out of a study of CD8 T cells in Susac syndrome (dated by TCRdb to the late 2010s). For the study in its entirety: Of the Susac syndrome patients who were sequenced, about eight were in clinical remission while roughly six had clinically active disease. Repertoire sequencing was used to test whether CD8+ T cell activation and differentiation in Susac syndrome was antigen driven. At blood withdrawal, Susac syndrome patients were either therapy-naive, taking corticosteroids (in some cases with IVIg as well), or taking IVIg alone. Clonality of the CD8+ T cell repertoire was compared between 11 to 12 healthy donors, roughly 14 Susac syndrome patients and under 19 multiple sclerosis patients. Here is what the overall study found, with its caveats: Clonal expansion was seen in Susac syndrome CD8+ repertoires, peaking in CD8+ TEMRA cells and being greater in clinically active patients than in remitting ones. Some 15 and five Susac-specific public clones were found in the total CD8+ and CD8+ TEMRA repertoires, respectively. The TCR sequencing and HLA analysis was acknowledged to have included a relatively small number of individuals.

The germline V gene encodes CDR1 SQVTM and CDR2 ANQGSEA. Spanning cysteine to phenylalanine, the CDR3 consists of 15 amino acids. Only CDR3 DNA remains: 45 bases, in frame from the first base. V is pruned by 6 bases and J by 0 bases, leaving 8 bases of the junction without a gene match. High-throughput TCR beta sequencing profiled peripheral blood CD8+ and CD4+ T cells from healthy donors, Susac syndrome patients and multiple sclerosis patients. The Susac syndrome patients fulfilled recently defined diagnostic criteria for either definite or probable disease. Bulk CD8+ and CD4+ T cells were purified by magnetic negative isolation, while CD8+ TEMRA cells were enriched using FACS. Blood was drawn into EDTA tubes, processed within 24 hours, and PBMCs were isolated by density gradient centrifugation. PBMCs intended for TCR sequencing were cryopreserved in liquid nitrogen and thawed later in a water bath at 37 degrees C. The sorted or isolated CD4+, CD8+ and CD8+ TEMRA cells reached a purity of at least 90%.

In regard to this clonotype: Its antigen has not been determined. The record has no base qualities; no much larger clone is one base away.

RNA was extracted using the RNeasy kit, and about 0.45 to 1 ug of the RNA was reverse transcribed with random hexamers. TCR beta CDR3 regions were amplified with the immunoSEQ multiplex PCR assay covering 54 Vbeta and 13 Jbeta segments. To correct PCR amplification bias, a synthetic template baseline was used for both primer optimization and computational correction. On the authors' methods: Reads were annotated to V, D and J genes according to IMGT and were analyzed with immunoSEQ Analyzer, with only productive sequences retained. To calculate clonality, Shannon entropy was normalized by log2 of the number of productive unique sequences and then subtracted from one. For each patient and control, public and private clones were evaluated among the 100 most prevalent clones. Clones were defined as Susac-specific if absent from the healthy and MS cohorts, from around 1,100 published viral clones and from other ImmuneACCESS disease sequences. TCRdb passed the public sequencing reads through fastp at Q25 and MiXCR, retaining productive beta sequences. For every CDR3 protein sequence, its rows merge into one entry that carries the most common genes and DNA. TCRdb, rather than the study authors, made the V and J calls. Here the sample has 120,000 or so distinct CDR3 sequences; around 94% occur a single time. Around 0.2% of the sample lies in the top ten.

Sequenced material: CD8+ T cells from PBMCs. This sequence originates from a human donor with Susac syndrome. The chain was built from TRBV29-1 and TRBJ2-1, and 7 junction bases match TRBD2. The nucleotides are TGCAGCGTGAGGGGACTACCTATCTCCTACAATGAGCAGTTCTTC. Translated, this is CSVRGLPISYNEQFF.